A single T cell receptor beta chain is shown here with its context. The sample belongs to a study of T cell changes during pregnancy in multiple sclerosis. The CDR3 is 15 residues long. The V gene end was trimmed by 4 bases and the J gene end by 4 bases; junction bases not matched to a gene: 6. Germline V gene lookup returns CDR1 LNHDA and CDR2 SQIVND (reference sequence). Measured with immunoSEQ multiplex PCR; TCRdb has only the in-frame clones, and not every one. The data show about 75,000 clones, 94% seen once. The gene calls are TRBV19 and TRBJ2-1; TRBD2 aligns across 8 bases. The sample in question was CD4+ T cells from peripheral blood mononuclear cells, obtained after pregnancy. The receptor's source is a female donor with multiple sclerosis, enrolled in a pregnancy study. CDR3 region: CASSSRTSLYNEQFF. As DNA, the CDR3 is TGTGCCAGTAGTAGTCGGACTAGCCTGTACAATGAGCAGTTCTTC.